This is a list of T cell receptor beta chains from one sample in a study of T cells after yellow fever vaccination. In TCRdb, the 5' RACE reads were re-called with MiXCR into one record per CDR3 protein. Found here are 300,000 to 450,000 distinct CDR3 sequences, roughly 8% of them singletons; the top ten hold under 20%. Source: PBMCs, taken approximately 47 days after the first yellow fever vaccination. These receptors all come from a man aged 18-30 years who received the YFV17D yellow fever vaccine. The CDR3 runs from the conserved cysteine through the conserved F or W. The D gene is left open where the match is weak. Expanded clones get a size class; other rows say once, few or many, or leave the size out.

>-|TRBV5-1|TRBJ1-1|14|-
CASSRTEGSNEAFF
TGCGCCAGCAGCCGGACGGAGGGAAGTAATGAAGCTTTCTTT
>-|TRBV7-2|TRBJ1-2|16|few
CASSLVSLQGNYGYTF
TGTGCCAGCAGCTTAGTCTCTTTGCAGGGGAACTATGGCTACACCTTC
>-|TRBV5-5|TRBJ2-2|16|-
CASSLGGTSNTGELFF
TGTGCCAGCAGCTTGGGAGGGACGAGCAACACCGGGGAGCTGTTTTTT
>-|TRBV6-2/TRBV6-3|TRBJ2-5|16|-
CASSYSGGGAQETQYF
TGTGCCAGCAGTTACTCAGGTGGGGGGGCCCAAGAGACCCAGTACTTC
>TRBD2|TRBV7-9|TRBJ2-2|15|-
CASSMGLADTGELFF
TGTGCCAGCAGCATGGGACTAGCGGACACCGGGGAGCTGTTTTTT
>-|TRBV4-1|TRBJ1-2|15|-
CASSQSQGHNYGYTF
TGCGCCAGCAGCCAATCTCAGGGGCATAACTATGGCTACACCTTC
>TRBD2|TRBV29-1|TRBJ2-5|16|-
CSVDGTSGAKSETQYF
TGCAGCGTTGACGGGACTAGCGGGGCGAAGTCGGAGACCCAGTACTTC
>-|TRBV10-3|TRBJ2-5|15|few
CAISESISSQETQYF
TGTGCCATCAGTGAGTCGATTAGTAGTCAAGAGACCCAGTACTTC
>TRBD1|TRBV5-1|TRBJ2-3|15|few
CASSRGQGGTDTQYF
TGCGCCAGCAGCCGGGGACAGGGAGGGACAGATACGCAGTATTTT
>-|TRBV15|TRBJ2-1|15|few
CATGRGTTKVNEQFF
TGTGCCACCGGAAGAGGGACCACTAAGGTCAATGAGCAGTTCTTC
>-|TRBV5-1|TRBJ1-1|15|many
CASSLAAGVKTEAFF
TGCGCCAGCAGCTTGGCTGCGGGGGTGAAGACTGAAGCTTTCTTT
>-|TRBV11-2|TRBJ2-1|16|many
CASSSERGNSYNEQFF
TGTGCCAGCAGCTCGGAACGGGGAAACTCCTACAATGAGCAGTTCTTC
>-|TRBV24-1|TRBJ2-1|15|few
CATSGWGSSYNEQFF
TGTGCCACCAGCGGGTGGGGGAGCTCCTACAATGAGCAGTTCTTC
>-|TRBV7-9|TRBJ1-6|12|few
CASSAGLSPLHF
TGTGCCAGCAGTGCCGGGCTTTCACCCCTCCACTTT
>-|TRBV5-6|TRBJ1-2|12|many
CASSLGGAGYTF
TGTGCCAGCAGCTTGGGAGGGGCCGGCTACACCTTC
>-|TRBV6-5|TRBJ2-7|15|few
CASSYKVGISYEQYF
TGTGCCAGCAGTTATAAAGTAGGGATCTCCTACGAGCAGTACTTC
>-|TRBV4-1|TRBJ1-2|16|-
CASSPHKTGWSYGYTF
TGCGCCAGCAGCCCCCATAAGACGGGCTGGAGCTATGGCTACACCTTC
>TRBD1|TRBV5-1|TRBJ2-7|15|few
CASSLALGQGYEQYF
TGCGCCAGCAGCTTGGCCTTGGGACAGGGCTACGAGCAGTACTTC
>TRBD1|TRBV30|TRBJ2-5|14|few
CAWSVGGGTGTQYF
TGTGCCTGGAGTGTAGGAGGTGGGACAGGGACCCAGTACTTC
>-|TRBV27|TRBJ2-4|15|-
CASRPINRAKNIQYF
TGTGCCAGCAGACCAATCAACCGAGCCAAAAACATTCAGTACTTC
>-|TRBV7-2|TRBJ1-2|13|-
CASSLARLGGYTF
TGTGCCAGCAGCTTAGCTAGGCTGGGCGGCTACACCTTC
>-|TRBV12-3/TRBV12-4|TRBJ1-2|13|few
CASSSGHDYGYTF
TGTGCCAGCAGTTCCGGGCACGACTATGGCTACACCTTC
>TRBD2|TRBV29-1|TRBJ2-3|13|many
CSVGRLAADTQYF
TGCAGCGTGGGTAGACTAGCGGCGGATACGCAGTATTTT
>-|TRBV5-1|TRBJ1-6|14|few
CASSFDRTKSPLHF
TGCGCCAGCAGCTTCGACAGGACAAAGTCACCCCTCCACTTT
>-|TRBV5-5|TRBJ1-1|14|few
CASSLQGWSTEAFF
TGTGCCAGCAGCTTGCAGGGGTGGTCCACTGAAGCTTTCTTT
>-|TRBV12-3/TRBV12-4|TRBJ1-1|15|few
CASSLRTRGNTEAFF
TGTGCCAGCAGTTTAAGGACCAGGGGGAACACTGAAGCTTTCTTT
>-|TRBV9|TRBJ2-5|15|many
CASSPRQRGSETQYF
TGTGCCAGCAGCCCTCGACAAAGGGGTTCAGAGACCCAGTACTTC
>TRBD1|TRBV3-1|TRBJ2-5|14|-
CASSQPTGAETQYF
TGTGCCAGCAGCCAGCCGACAGGGGCAGAGACCCAGTACTTC
>TRBD2|TRBV19|TRBJ2-7|14|few
CASNKAGLDYEQYF
TGTGCCAGTAATAAAGCGGGACTTGACTACGAGCAGTACTTC
>TRBD1|TRBV23-1|TRBJ2-3|17|many
CASSQEPGQGRGDTQYF
TGCGCCAGCAGTCAAGAACCGGGACAGGGGAGAGGGGATACGCAGTATTTT
>-|TRBV7-3|TRBJ1-1|15|few
CASSDPSSGSTEAFF
TGTGCCAGCAGCGACCCCTCCTCAGGGAGCACTGAAGCTTTCTTT
>-|TRBV5-1|TRBJ2-2|15|-
CASSRVLENTGELFF
TGCGCCAGCAGCCGGGTTTTGGAAAACACCGGGGAGCTGTTTTTT
>-|TRBV6-2/TRBV6-3|TRBJ2-6|15|few
CASITSGSGANVLTF
TGTGCCAGCATTACCTCGGGGTCCGGGGCCAACGTCCTGACTTTC
>-|TRBV12-3/TRBV12-4|TRBJ2-2|13|few
CASSLLRGGELFF
TGTGCCAGCAGTTTGTTGAGGGGCGGGGAGCTGTTTTTT
>-|TRBV3-1|TRBJ2-5|13|many
CASSQGLQETQYF
TGTGCCAGCAGCCAGGGACTGCAAGAGACCCAGTACTTC
>-|TRBV5-1|TRBJ2-5|13|-
CASSRMRSETQYF
TGCGCCAGCAGCCGGATGAGGTCGGAGACCCAGTACTTC
>TRBD1|TRBV9|TRBJ2-2|14|-
CASSVAGGTGELFF
TGTGCCAGCAGCGTCGCAGGGGGCACCGGGGAGCTGTTTTTT
>TRBD1|TRBV18|TRBJ1-1|15|few
CASSPMTGGPTEAFF
TGTGCCAGCTCACCAATGACAGGGGGCCCCACTGAAGCTTTCTTT
>-|TRBV30|TRBJ1-1|12|-
CAWRRLNTEAFF
TGTGCCTGGAGGAGGTTGAACACTGAAGCTTTCTTT
>-|TRBV7-9|TRBJ2-3|15|many
CASSFSAGMTDTQYF
TGTGCCAGCAGCTTTTCGGCAGGGATGACGGATACGCAGTATTTT
>-|TRBV20-1|TRBJ2-3|15|few
CSANRDVGGTDTQYF
TGCAGTGCCAACCGGGACGTAGGGGGCACAGATACGCAGTATTTT
>-|TRBV4-3|TRBJ2-3|16|few
CASSQGLGESTDTQYF
TGCGCCAGCAGCCAAGGCCTGGGAGAGAGCACAGATACGCAGTATTTT